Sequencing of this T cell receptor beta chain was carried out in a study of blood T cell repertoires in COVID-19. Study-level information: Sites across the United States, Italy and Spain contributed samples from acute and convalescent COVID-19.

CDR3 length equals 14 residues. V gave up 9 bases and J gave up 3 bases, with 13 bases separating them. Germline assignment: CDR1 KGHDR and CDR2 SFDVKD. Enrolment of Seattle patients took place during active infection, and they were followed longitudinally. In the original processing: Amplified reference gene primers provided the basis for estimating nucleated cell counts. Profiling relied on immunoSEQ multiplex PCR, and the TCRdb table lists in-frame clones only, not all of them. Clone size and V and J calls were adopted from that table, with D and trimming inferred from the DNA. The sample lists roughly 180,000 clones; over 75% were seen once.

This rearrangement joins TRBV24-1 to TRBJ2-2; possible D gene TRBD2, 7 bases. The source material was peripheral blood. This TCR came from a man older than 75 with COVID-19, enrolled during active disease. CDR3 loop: CATWGGSDTGELFF. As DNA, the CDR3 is TGTGCCACCTGGGGGGGCAGTGACACCGGGGAGCTGTTTTTT.